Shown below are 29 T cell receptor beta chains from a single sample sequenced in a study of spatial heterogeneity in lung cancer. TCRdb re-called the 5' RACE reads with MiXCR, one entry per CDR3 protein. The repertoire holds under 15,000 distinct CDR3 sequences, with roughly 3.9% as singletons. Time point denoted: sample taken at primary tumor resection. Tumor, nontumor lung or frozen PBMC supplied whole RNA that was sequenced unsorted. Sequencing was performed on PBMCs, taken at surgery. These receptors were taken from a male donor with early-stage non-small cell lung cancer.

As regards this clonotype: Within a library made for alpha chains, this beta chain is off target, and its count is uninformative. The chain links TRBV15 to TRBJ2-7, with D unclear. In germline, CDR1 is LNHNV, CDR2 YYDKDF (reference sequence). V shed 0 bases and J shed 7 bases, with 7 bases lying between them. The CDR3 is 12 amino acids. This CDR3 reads CATSRDIGEQYF. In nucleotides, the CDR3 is TGTGCCACCAGCAGAGATATCGGGGAGCAGTACTTC.

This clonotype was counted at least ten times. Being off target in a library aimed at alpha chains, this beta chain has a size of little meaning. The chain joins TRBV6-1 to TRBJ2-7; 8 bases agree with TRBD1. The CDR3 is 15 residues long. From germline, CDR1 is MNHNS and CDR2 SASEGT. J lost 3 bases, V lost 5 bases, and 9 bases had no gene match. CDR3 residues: CASSNYDRGGYEQYF. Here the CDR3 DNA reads TGTGCCAGCAGTAACTACGACAGGGGCGGCTACGAGCAGTACTTC.

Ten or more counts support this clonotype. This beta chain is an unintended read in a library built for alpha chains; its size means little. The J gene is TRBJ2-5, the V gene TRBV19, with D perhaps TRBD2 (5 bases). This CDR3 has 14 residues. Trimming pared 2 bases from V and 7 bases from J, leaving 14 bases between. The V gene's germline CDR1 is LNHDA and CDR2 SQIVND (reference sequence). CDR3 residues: CASSISGSSRTQYF. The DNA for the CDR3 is TGTGCCAGTAGTATAAGCGGCTCTAGTAGGACCCAGTACTTC.

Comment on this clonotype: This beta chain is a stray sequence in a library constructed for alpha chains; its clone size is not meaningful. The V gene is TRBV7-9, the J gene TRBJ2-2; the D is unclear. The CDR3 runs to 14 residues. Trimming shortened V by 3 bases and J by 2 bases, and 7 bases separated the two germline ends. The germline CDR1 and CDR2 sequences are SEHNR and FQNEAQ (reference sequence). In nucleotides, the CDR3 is TGTGCCAGCAGCTTCTGGGGAAACACCGGGGAGCTGTTTTTT. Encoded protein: CASSFWGNTGELFF.

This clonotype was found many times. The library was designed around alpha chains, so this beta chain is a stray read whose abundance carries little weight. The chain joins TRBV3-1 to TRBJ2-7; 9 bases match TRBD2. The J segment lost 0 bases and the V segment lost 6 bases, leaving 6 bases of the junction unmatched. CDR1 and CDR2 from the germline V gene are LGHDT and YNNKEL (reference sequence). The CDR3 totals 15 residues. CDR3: CASSHTSGLSYEQYF. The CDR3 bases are TGTGCCAGCAGTCACACTAGCGGGCTCTCCTACGAGCAGTACTTC.

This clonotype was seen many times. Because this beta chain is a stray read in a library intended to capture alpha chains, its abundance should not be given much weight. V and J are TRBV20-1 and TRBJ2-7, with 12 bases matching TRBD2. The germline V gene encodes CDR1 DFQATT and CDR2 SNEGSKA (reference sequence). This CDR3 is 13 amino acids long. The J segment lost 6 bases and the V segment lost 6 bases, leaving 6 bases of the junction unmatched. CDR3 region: CSARTSGITEQYF. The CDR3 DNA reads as TGCAGTGCCCGGACTAGCGGGATCACCGAGCAGTACTTC.

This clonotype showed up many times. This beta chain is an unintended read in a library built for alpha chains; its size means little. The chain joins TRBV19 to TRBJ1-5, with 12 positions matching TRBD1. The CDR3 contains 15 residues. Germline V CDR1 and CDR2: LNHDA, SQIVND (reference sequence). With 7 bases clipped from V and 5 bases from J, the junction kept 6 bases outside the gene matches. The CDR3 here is CASTFGTGGDQPQHF. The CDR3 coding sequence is TGTGCCAGTACCTTCGGGACAGGGGGCGATCAGCCCCAGCATTTT.

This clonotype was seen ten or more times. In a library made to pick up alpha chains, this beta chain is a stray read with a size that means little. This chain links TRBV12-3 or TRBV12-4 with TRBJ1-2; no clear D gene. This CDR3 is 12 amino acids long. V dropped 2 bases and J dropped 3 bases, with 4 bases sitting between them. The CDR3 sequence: CASSLSDYGYTF. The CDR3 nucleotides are TGTGCCAGCAGTTTATCAGACTATGGCTACACCTTC.

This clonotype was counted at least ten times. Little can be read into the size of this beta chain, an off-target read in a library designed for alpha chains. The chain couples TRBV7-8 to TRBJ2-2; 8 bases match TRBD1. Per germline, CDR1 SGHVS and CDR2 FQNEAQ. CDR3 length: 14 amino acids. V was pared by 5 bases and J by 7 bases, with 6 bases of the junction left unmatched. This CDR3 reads CASSPDRVSGELFF. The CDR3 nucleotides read TGTGCCAGCAGCCCGGACAGGGTTAGCGGGGAGCTGTTTTTT.

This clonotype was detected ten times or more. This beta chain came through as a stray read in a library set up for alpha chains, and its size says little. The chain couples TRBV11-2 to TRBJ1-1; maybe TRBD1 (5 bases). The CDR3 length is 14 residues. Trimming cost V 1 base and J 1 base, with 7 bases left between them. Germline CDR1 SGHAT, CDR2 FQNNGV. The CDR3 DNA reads TGTGCCAGCAGCTTAGGCAGGGCGAACACTGAAGCTTTCTTT. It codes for CASSLGRANTEAFF.

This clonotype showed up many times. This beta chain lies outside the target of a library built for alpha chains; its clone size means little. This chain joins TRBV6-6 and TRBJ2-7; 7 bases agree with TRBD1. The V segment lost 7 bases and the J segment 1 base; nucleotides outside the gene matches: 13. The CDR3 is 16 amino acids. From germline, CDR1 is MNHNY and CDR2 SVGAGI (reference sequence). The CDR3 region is CASTDPQGLGSYEQYF. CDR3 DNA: TGTGCCAGCACCGACCCACAGGGGTTAGGGTCCTACGAGCAGTACTTC.

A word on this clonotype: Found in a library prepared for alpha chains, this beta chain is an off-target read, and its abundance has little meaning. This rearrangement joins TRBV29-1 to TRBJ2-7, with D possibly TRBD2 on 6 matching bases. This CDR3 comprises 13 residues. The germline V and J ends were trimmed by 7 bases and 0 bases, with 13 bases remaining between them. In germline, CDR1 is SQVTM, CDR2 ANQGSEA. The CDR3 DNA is TGCAGCGCCGCGGGACTGAGCTCCTACGAGCAGTACTTC. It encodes CSAAGLSSYEQYF.

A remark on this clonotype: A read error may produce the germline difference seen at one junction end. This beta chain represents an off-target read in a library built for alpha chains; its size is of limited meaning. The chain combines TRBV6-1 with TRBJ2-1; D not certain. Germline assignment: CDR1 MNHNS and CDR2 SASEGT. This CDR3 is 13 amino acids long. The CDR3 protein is CACSENLLVAQFF. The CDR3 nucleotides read TGTGCCTGCAGTGAAAACTTGCTAGTAGCTCAGTTCTTC.

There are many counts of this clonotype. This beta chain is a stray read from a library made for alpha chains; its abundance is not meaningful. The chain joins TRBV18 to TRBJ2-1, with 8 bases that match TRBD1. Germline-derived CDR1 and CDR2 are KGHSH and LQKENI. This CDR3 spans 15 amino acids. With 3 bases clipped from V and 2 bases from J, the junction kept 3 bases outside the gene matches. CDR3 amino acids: CASSPDRVPYNEQFF. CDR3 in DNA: TGTGCCAGCTCACCGGACAGGGTGCCCTACAATGAGCAGTTCTTC.

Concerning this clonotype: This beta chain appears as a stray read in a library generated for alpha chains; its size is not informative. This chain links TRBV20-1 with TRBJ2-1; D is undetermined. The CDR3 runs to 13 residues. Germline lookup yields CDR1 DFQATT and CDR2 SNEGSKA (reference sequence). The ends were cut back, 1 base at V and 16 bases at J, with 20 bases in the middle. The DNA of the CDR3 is TGCAGTGCTAGAGTACGAGGATTAGTCGATCCCTTCTTC. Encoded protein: CSARVRGLVDPFF.

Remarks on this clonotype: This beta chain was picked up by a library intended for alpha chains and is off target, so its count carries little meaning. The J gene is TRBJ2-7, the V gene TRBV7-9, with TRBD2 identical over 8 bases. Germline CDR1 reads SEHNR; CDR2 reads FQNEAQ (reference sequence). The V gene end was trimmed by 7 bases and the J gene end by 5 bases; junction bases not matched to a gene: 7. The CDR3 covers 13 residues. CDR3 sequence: CASTQGLGDEQYF. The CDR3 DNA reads TGTGCCAGCACGCAGGGACTAGGGGACGAGCAGTACTTC.

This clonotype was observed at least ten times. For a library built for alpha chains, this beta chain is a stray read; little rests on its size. The CDR3 is CASSFSTDQPQHF. The CDR3 bases are TGTGCCAGCAGCTTCAGTACCGATCAGCCCCAGCATTTT. This chain uses TRBV7-2 with TRBJ1-5; the D is unclear. Germline V gives CDR1 SGHTA, CDR2 FQGNSA. There are 13 residues in the CDR3. The V end was cut by 3 bases, the J end by 5 bases, with 8 bases between.

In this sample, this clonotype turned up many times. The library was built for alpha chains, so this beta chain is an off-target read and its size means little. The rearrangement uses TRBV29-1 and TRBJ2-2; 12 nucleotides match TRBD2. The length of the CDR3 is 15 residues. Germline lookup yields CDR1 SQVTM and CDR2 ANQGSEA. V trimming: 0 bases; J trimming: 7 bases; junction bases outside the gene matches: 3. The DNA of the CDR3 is TGCAGCGTTGAAGAGCGGACTAGCGGGATCGGGGAGCTGTTTTTT. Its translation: CSVEERTSGIGELFF.

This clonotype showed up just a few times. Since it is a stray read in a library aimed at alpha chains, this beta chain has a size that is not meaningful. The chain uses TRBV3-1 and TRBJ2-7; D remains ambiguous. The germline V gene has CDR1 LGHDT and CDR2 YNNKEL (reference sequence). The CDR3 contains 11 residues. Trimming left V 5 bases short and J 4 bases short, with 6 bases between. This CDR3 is CASSGLYEQYF. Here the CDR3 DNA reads TGTGCCAGCAGCGGATTATACGAGCAGTACTTC.

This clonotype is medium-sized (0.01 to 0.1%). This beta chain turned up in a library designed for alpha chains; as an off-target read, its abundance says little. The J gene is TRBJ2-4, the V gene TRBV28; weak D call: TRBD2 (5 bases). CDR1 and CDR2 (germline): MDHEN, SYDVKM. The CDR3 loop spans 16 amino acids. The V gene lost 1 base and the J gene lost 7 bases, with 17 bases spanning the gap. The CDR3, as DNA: TGTGCCAGCAGTTTATACCCGGGAAGCACAGTCAACATTCAGTACTTC. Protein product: CASSLYPGSTVNIQYF.

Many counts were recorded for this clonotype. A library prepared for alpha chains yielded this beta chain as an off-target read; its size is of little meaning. In nucleotides, the CDR3 is TGCAGTGCTAGAGTTGGTGGGGGCCCTGGGACCGGGGAGCTGTTTTTT. It yields the protein CSARVGGGPGTGELFF. The gene calls are TRBV20-1 and TRBJ2-2; weak D call: TRBD1 (6 bases). The CDR3 has 16 residues. Between the trimmed V and J ends, which lost 1 base and 5 bases, there was a span of 17 bases. The V gene's germline CDR1 is DFQATT and CDR2 SNEGSKA (reference sequence).

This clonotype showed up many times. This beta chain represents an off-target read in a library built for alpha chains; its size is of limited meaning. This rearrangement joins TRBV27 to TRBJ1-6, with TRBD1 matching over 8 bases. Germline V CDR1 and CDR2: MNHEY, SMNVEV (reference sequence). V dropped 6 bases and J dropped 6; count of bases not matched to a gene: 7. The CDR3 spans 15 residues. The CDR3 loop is CASRMGTGSNSPLHF. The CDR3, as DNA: TGTGCCAGCAGAATGGGGACAGGCTCTAATTCACCCCTCCACTTT.

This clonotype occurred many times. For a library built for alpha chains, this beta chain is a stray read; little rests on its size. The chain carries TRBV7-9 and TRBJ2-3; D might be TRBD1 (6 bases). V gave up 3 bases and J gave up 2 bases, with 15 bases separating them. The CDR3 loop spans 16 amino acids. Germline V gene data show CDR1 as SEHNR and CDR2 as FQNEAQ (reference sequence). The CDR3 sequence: CASSFPRGVLTDTQYF. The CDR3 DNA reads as TGTGCCAGCAGCTTCCCCAGGGGAGTCCTCACAGATACGCAGTATTTT.

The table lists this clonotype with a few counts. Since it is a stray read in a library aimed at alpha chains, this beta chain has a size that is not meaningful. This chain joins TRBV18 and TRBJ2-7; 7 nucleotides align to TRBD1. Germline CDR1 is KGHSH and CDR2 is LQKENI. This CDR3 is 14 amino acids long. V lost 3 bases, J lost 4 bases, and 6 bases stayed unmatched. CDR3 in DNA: TGTGCCAGCTCACCGCAGACAGGGAAATACGAGCAGTACTTC. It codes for CASSPQTGKYEQYF.

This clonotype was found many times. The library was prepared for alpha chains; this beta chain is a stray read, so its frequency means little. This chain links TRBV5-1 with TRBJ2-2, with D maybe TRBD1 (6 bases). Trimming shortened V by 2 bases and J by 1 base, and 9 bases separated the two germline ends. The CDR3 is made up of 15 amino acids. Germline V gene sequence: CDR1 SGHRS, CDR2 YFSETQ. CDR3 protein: CASSFGTQNTGELFF. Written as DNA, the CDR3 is TGCGCCAGCAGCTTTGGGACACAGAACACCGGGGAGCTGTTTTTT.

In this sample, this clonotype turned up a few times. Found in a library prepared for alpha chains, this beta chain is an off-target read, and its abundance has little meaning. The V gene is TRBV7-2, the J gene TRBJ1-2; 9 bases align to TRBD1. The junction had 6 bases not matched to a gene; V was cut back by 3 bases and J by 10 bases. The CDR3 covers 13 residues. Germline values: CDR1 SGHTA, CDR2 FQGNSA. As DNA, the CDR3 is TGTGCCAGCAGCTTCGGGACAGGGATAAACTACACCTTC. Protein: CASSFGTGINYTF.

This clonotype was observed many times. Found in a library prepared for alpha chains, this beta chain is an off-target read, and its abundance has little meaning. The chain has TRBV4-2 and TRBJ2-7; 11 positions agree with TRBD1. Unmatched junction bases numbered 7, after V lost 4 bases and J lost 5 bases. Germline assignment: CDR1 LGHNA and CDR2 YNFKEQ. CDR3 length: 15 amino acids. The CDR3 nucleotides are TGTGCCAGCAGCCCCCGGGACAGGGGGTTCCACGAGCAGTACTTC. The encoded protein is CASSPRDRGFHEQYF.

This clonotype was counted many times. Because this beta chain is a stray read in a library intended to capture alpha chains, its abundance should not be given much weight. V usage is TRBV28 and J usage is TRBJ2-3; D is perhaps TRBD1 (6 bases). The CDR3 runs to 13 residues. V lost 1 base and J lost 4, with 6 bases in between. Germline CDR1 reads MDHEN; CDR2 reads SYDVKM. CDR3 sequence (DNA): TGTGCCAGCAGTTTATACAGGGCAGATACGCAGTATTTT. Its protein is CASSLYRADTQYF.

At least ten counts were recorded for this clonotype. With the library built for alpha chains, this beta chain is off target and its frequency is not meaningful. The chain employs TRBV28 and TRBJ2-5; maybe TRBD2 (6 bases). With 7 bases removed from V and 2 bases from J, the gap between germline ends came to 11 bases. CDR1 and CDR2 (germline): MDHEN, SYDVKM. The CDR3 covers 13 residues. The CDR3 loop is CASNPGGQETQYF. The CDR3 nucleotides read TGTGCCAGCAACCCTGGAGGGCAAGAGACCCAGTACTTC.